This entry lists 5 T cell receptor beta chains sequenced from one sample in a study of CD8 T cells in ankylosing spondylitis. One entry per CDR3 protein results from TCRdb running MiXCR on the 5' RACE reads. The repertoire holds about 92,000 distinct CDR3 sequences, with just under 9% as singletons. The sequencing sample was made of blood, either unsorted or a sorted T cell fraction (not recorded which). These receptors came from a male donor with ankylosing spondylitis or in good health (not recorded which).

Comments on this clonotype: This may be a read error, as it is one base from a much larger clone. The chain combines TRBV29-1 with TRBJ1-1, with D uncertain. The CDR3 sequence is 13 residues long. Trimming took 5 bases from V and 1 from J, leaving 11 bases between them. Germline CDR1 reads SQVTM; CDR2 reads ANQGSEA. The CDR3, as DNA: TGCAGCGTTAATGCGACGGGGAACACTGAAGCTTTCTTT. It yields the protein CSVNATGNTEAFF.

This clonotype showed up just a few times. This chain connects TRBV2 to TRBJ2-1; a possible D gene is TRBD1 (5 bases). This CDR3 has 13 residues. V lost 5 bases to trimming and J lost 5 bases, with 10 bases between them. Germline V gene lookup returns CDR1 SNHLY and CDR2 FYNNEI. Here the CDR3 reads CASSQDRNNEQFF. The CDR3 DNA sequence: TGTGCCAGCAGTCAAGACAGAAACAATGAGCAGTTCTTC.

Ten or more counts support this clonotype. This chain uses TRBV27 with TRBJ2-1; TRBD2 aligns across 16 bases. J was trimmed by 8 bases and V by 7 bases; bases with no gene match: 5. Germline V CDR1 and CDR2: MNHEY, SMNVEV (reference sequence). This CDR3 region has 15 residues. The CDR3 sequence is CASTWGTSGGDEQFF. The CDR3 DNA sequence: TGTGCCAGCACCTGGGGGACTAGCGGGGGGGATGAGCAGTTCTTC.

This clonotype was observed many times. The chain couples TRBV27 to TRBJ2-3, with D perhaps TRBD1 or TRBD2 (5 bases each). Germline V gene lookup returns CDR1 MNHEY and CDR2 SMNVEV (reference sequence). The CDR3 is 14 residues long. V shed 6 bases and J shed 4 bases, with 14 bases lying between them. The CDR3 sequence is CASSLQGRADTQYF. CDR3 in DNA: TGTGCCAGCAGCCTGCAGGGACGAGCAGATACGCAGTATTTT.

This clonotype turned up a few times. CDR3 nucleotides: TGTGCCAGCAGGAGGGAAGAGACCCAGTACTTC. It codes for CASRREETQYF. This chain joins TRBV28 and TRBJ2-5; the D gene is possibly TRBD2 (5 bases). Trimming took 6 bases from V and 3 from J, leaving 5 bases between them. The germline gives CDR1 MDHEN, CDR2 SYDVKM. This CDR3 is 11 amino acids long.